A selection of T cell receptor beta chains follows, all from one sample in a study of lymphopenia after photon versus proton radiotherapy. Clones were sequenced by immunoSEQ multiplex PCR, and TCRdb holds only the in-frame ones, with some missing. This sample has under 75,000 clones, with roughly 90% found just once. The material sequenced was peripheral blood, taken from a patient treated with photon-based radiotherapy. All receptors come from a woman between 40 and 50 years old with cholangiocarcinoma. The CDR3 runs from the conserved cysteine through the conserved F or W. D genes are given only for firm matches. Clone size is shown for a subset of rows, as once, few, many or a class of expanded clone.

V gene: TRBV6-1; D gene: TRBD1; J gene: TRBJ2-3; clone size: .; CDR3 DNA: TGTGCCACTCCCGGACAGGTGGGGGATACGCAGTATTTT; CDR3 protein: CATPGQVGDTQYF
V gene: TRBV29-1; D gene: .; J gene: TRBJ2-5; clone size: .; CDR3 DNA: TGCAGCGTTCGTGTGGCCCAAGAGACCCAGTACTTC; CDR3 protein: CSVRVAQETQYF
V gene: TRBV7-9; D gene: TRBD2; J gene: TRBJ2-3; clone size: .; CDR3 DNA: TGTGCCAGCAGCCCGGGACTAAACACAGATACGCAGTATTTT; CDR3 protein: CASSPGLNTDTQYF
V gene: TRBV12-5; D gene: .; J gene: TRBJ1-3; clone size: .; CDR3 DNA: TGTGCTAGTGGTTTGGTTACAGGGACTGGAAACACCATATATTTT; CDR3 protein: CASGLVTGTGNTIYF
V gene: TRBV7-2; D gene: TRBD1; J gene: TRBJ1-1; clone size: .; CDR3 DNA: TGTGCCAGCAGCTCAGTAGGGGGCCCTGCTGAAGCTTTCTTT; CDR3 protein: CASSSVGGPAEAFF
V gene: TRBV4-2; D gene: .; J gene: TRBJ1-5; clone size: .; CDR3 DNA: TGTGCCAGCAGCCAAGACGACAGTCAGCCCCAGCATTTT; CDR3 protein: CASSQDDSQPQHF
V gene: TRBV6-5; D gene: .; J gene: TRBJ1-4; clone size: .; CDR3 DNA: TGTGCCAGCAGTACTTCCCCCCTGGGCGAAAAACTGTTTTTT; CDR3 protein: CASSTSPLGEKLFF
V gene: TRBV9; D gene: .; J gene: TRBJ2-2; clone size: .; CDR3 DNA: TGTGCCAGCAGCGTAGCTGGGTCAACCGGGGAGCTGTTTTTT; CDR3 protein: CASSVAGSTGELFF
V gene: TRBV21-1; D gene: .; J gene: TRBJ2-4; clone size: few; CDR3 DNA: TGTGCCAGCTCTAGGACAGAGCTAGCCAAAAACATTCAGTACTTC; CDR3 protein: CASSRTELAKNIQYF
V gene: TRBV11-2; D gene: TRBD1; J gene: TRBJ2-7; clone size: once; CDR3 DNA: TGTGCCAGCAGTCTCGCGGGACAGGGCATGCGGTTGAAGTACTTC; CDR3 protein: CASSLAGQGMRLKYF
V gene: TRBV6-5; D gene: .; J gene: TRBJ1-3; clone size: .; CDR3 DNA: TGTGCCAGCAGTTACTCCGGCGGGGGCGGAAACACCATATATTTT; CDR3 protein: CASSYSGGGGNTIYF
V gene: TRBV5-6; D gene: .; J gene: TRBJ1-2; clone size: .; CDR3 DNA: TGTGCCAGCAGCCTCCAGAGTGCCAGGGCCTATGGCTACACCTTC; CDR3 protein: CASSLQSARAYGYTF
V gene: TRBV6-6; D gene: TRBD2; J gene: TRBJ2-3; clone size: .; CDR3 DNA: TGTGCCAGCGTCCGGGGGGGGGCAGATACGCAGTATTTT; CDR3 protein: CASVRGGADTQYF
V gene: TRBV5-1; D gene: .; J gene: TRBJ2-7; clone size: once; CDR3 DNA: TGCGCCAGCAGCTTGTTCGCAGGCTTCACCTACGAGCAGTACTTC; CDR3 protein: CASSLFAGFTYEQYF
V gene: TRBV4-3; D gene: .; J gene: TRBJ2-1; clone size: .; CDR3 DNA: TGCGCCAGCAGCCCCAATAAGTGGAGGGCCCTTTACAATGAGCAGTTCTTC; CDR3 protein: CASSPNKWRALYNEQFF